This is a list of T cell receptor beta chains from one sample in a study of blood T cells in healthy people across ages. TCRdb called the 5' RACE reads again in MiXCR, with one record for every CDR3 protein. The sample shows about 720,000 distinct CDR3 sequences, 20% to 30% of them seen only once. The sample was also linked to a second study, of T cells of mothers and their children.

The sample comprised blood. All receptors come from a boy between 10 and 17 years old in good health. The CDR3 runs from the conserved cysteine through the conserved F or W. The order of the fields is clone size, D gene, J gene, V gene, CDR3 DNA, CDR3 protein. A D gene is named only where the DNA matches it firmly. Clone size is stated in some rows and not others, as once, few, many or a class when expanded.

clone_size: few
d_call: NA
j_call: TRBJ1-2
v_call: TRBV4-2
cdr3_nt: TGTGCCAGCAGCCAAGAGGGTGGGGCAGAATGGTATGGCTACACCTTC
cdr3_aa: CASSQEGGAEWYGYTF

clone_size: NA
d_call: TRBD1
j_call: TRBJ1-2
v_call: TRBV28
cdr3_nt: TGTGCCAGCAGTCCAGGGACAGGGCGGGACTATGGCTACACCTTC
cdr3_aa: CASSPGTGRDYGYTF

clone_size: few
d_call: NA
j_call: TRBJ2-7
v_call: TRBV4-1
cdr3_nt: TGCGCCAACGAGATGGGCGGGACCTACGAGCAGTACTTC
cdr3_aa: CANEMGGTYEQYF

clone_size: few
d_call: NA
j_call: TRBJ2-5
v_call: TRBV12-3/TRBV12-4
cdr3_nt: TGTGCCAGCAGTTTTGACGGGGGTCGATCAGAGACCCAGTACTTC
cdr3_aa: CASSFDGGRSETQYF

clone_size: few
d_call: NA
j_call: TRBJ2-6
v_call: TRBV6-5
cdr3_nt: TGTGCCAGCAGTTACTCGACCGGACCCACTGGGGCCAACGTCCTGACTTTC
cdr3_aa: CASSYSTGPTGANVLTF

clone_size: NA
d_call: TRBD2
j_call: TRBJ2-7
v_call: TRBV7-2
cdr3_nt: TGTGCCAGCAGCTTAGGCGCTAGCGGGAGGTTGAGCTCCTACGAGCAGTACTTC
cdr3_aa: CASSLGASGRLSSYEQYF

clone_size: NA
d_call: NA
j_call: TRBJ2-5
v_call: TRBV5-4
cdr3_nt: TGTGCCAGCAGCTTGGAGGGTAGCGGAGAGCAAGAGACCCAGTACTTC
cdr3_aa: CASSLEGSGEQETQYF

clone_size: few
d_call: NA
j_call: TRBJ2-7
v_call: TRBV29-1
cdr3_nt: TGCAGCGTCGCCGGACTGTTAACCTACGAGCAGTACTTC
cdr3_aa: CSVAGLLTYEQYF

clone_size: NA
d_call: TRBD1
j_call: TRBJ2-7
v_call: TRBV28
cdr3_nt: TGTGCCAGCAGACCCTTAGGGGGCGGCTACGAGCAGTACTTC
cdr3_aa: CASRPLGGGYEQYF

clone_size: few
d_call: NA
j_call: TRBJ2-7
v_call: TRBV6-2/TRBV6-3
cdr3_nt: TGTGCCAGCAGTATCGTCACCTACGAGCAGTACTTC
cdr3_aa: CASSIVTYEQYF

clone_size: NA
d_call: NA
j_call: TRBJ2-1
v_call: TRBV12-3/TRBV12-4
cdr3_nt: TGTGCCAGCGGGGAGTGGGGCCAGGCCGGGGGTAATGAGCAGTTCTTC
cdr3_aa: CASGEWGQAGGNEQFF

clone_size: NA
d_call: NA
j_call: TRBJ2-7
v_call: TRBV20-1
cdr3_nt: TGCAGTGCTGAGACTGACTCCTACGAGCAGTACTTC
cdr3_aa: CSAETDSYEQYF

clone_size: NA
d_call: NA
j_call: TRBJ2-7
v_call: TRBV7-2
cdr3_nt: TGTGCCAGCAGCCCGAGCTCGGACCGAGTCTACGAGCAGTACTTC
cdr3_aa: CASSPSSDRVYEQYF

clone_size: few
d_call: NA
j_call: TRBJ2-7
v_call: TRBV4-3
cdr3_nt: TGCGCCAGCAGCCAAGATCAGGGGATCGCCTACGAGCAGTACTTC
cdr3_aa: CASSQDQGIAYEQYF

clone_size: once
d_call: NA
j_call: TRBJ2-1
v_call: TRBV5-1
cdr3_nt: TGCGCCAGCAGCTCGGGGGACATCTCCTACGAGCAGTTCTTC
cdr3_aa: CASSSGDISYEQFF

clone_size: once
d_call: NA
j_call: TRBJ2-7
v_call: TRBV29-1
cdr3_nt: TGCAGCGTTGAAGTGGCCGGCTACTACGAGCAGTACTTC
cdr3_aa: CSVEVAGYYEQYF

clone_size: once
d_call: NA
j_call: TRBJ2-1
v_call: TRBV7-9
cdr3_nt: TGTGCCAGCAGCTTCTCGGTTTCGGGTTCCTACAATGAGCAGTTCTTC
cdr3_aa: CASSFSVSGSYNEQFF

clone_size: few
d_call: NA
j_call: TRBJ2-5
v_call: TRBV29-1
cdr3_nt: TGCAGCCCCGTCCTGAATCAAGAGACCCAGTACTTC
cdr3_aa: CSPVLNQETQYF

clone_size: NA
d_call: TRBD2
j_call: TRBJ2-7
v_call: TRBV20-1
cdr3_nt: TGCAGTGCTAGAGGGTCGTGGGACTACTCCTACGAGCAGTACTTC
cdr3_aa: CSARGSWDYSYEQYF

clone_size: few
d_call: NA
j_call: TRBJ2-1
v_call: TRBV5-6
cdr3_nt: TGTGCCAGCAGCCAAGAGGATACCTCCTACAATGAGCAGTTCTTC
cdr3_aa: CASSQEDTSYNEQFF

clone_size: NA
d_call: TRBD1
j_call: TRBJ2-1
v_call: TRBV7-9
cdr3_nt: TGTGCCAGCAGTTATACAGGGGTCGGCAACGAGCAGTTCTTC
cdr3_aa: CASSYTGVGNEQFF

clone_size: few
d_call: NA
j_call: TRBJ1-1
v_call: TRBV20-1
cdr3_nt: TGCAGTGCTACCCGACGGGTCGTCAACACTGAAGCTTTCTTT
cdr3_aa: CSATRRVVNTEAFF

clone_size: NA
d_call: TRBD1
j_call: TRBJ2-1
v_call: TRBV6-5
cdr3_nt: TGTGCCAGCAGTTACGGGGACAGGGGTTACAATGAGCAGTTCTTC
cdr3_aa: CASSYGDRGYNEQFF

clone_size: NA
d_call: TRBD2
j_call: TRBJ2-1
v_call: TRBV18
cdr3_nt: TGTGCCAGCTCACCAACCCTAGCGGAGTACAATGAGCAGTTCTTC
cdr3_aa: CASSPTLAEYNEQFF

clone_size: once
d_call: TRBD2
j_call: TRBJ2-3
v_call: TRBV6-5
cdr3_nt: TGTGCCACTTCGGGACTAGCTGGGTTGGATACGCAGTATTTT
cdr3_aa: CATSGLAGLDTQYF